These 8 T cell receptor beta chains came from one sample sequenced in a study of molecular identifiers for immune sequencing clone quantification listed by TCRdb under 2018. Library prep was done by PCR. Sequenced using an Illumina HiSeq 4000. The public reads were reprocessed in TCRdb via fastp at Q25 and MiXCR, keeping in-frame beta chains. CDR3 protein duplicates are merged, each entry listing the most common genes and DNA. The sample contains approximately 670,000 distinct CDR3 sequences, around 20% of them found a single time. Around 0.86% of the sample comes from the top ten. Sequenced: naive CD8+ T cells from blood, with Jurkat cell RNA spiked in. The cell subset or site label, read with the paper, signifies: FACS-sorted CD8+CD4-CCR7+CD45RA+ naive T cells. The receptor source for this set is a human donor in good health. Some libraries in this study had Jurkat cell RNA spiked in.

With regard to this clonotype: A much larger clone differs by one base, so this may be a read error. The chain is built from TRBV24-1 and TRBJ2-1, with D unresolved. The CDR3 runs to 15 residues. Germline assignment: CDR1 KGHDR and CDR2 SFDVKD. The CDR3 nucleotides read TGTGCCACCAGTGACGTTGACCGGAGTAGTAATGAGCAGTCCTTC. It specifies CATSDVDRSSNEQSF.

This clonotype was seen only a few times. The rearrangement links TRBV5-8 to TRBJ2-1; the match to TRBD1 covers 7 bases. This CDR3 region has 18 residues. The V segment lost 4 bases and the J segment 5 bases; nucleotides outside the gene matches: 18. Germline values: CDR1 SGHTS, CDR2 YDEGEE. CDR3 loop: CASSQGQEARGPDNEQFF. CDR3 nucleotide sequence: TGTGCCAGCAGCCAAGGACAGGAAGCGAGAGGGCCGGACAATGAGCAGTTCTTC.

The chain links TRBV2 to TRBJ1-3; no definite D call. V was clipped by 2 bases and J by 0 bases, with 8 bases between them. The germline V gene has CDR1 SNHLY and CDR2 FYNNEI. This CDR3 contains 15 residues. The CDR3 DNA sequence: TGTGCCAGCAGTGAATCGGGATACTCTGGAAACACCATATATTTT. Its protein product is CASSESGYSGNTIYF.

This clonotype has at least ten counts. This chain connects TRBV27 to TRBJ1-1; 9 nucleotides align to TRBD1. The CDR3 spans 15 residues. V gave up 5 bases and J gave up 11 bases; unmatched junction bases: 15. Germline V gene sequence: CDR1 MNHEY, CDR2 SMNVEV (reference sequence). The CDR3 DNA is TGTGCCAGCAGTACCTTACAGGGGGCGACGGCAGAGGCTTTCTTT. Residues: CASSTLQGATAEAFF.

The gene calls are TRBV9 and TRBJ1-2; TRBD1 matches 8 bases. The CDR3 runs to 16 residues. Per the germline V gene, CDR1 is SGDLS and CDR2 is YYNGEE. V lost 4 bases and J lost 8; bases outside the gene matches: 16. DNA for the CDR3: TGTGCCAGCAGCCCCCAATCGGGGGGGACAGGAGGGGGCTACACCTTC. It translates to CASSPQSGGTGGGYTF.

This clonotype was counted many times. The rearrangement links TRBV27 to TRBJ1-1; D uncertain. With 2 bases removed from V and 2 bases from J, the gap between germline ends came to 9 bases. This CDR3 region has 14 residues. The V gene's germline CDR1 is MNHEY and CDR2 SMNVEV (reference sequence). In nucleotides, the CDR3 is TGTGCCAGCAGTTTAATCACATCCAACACTGAAGCTTTCTTT. Protein sequence: CASSLITSNTEAFF.

The table lists this clonotype with many counts. This sequence joins TRBV13 and TRBJ2-7; 9 bases line up with TRBD2. Germline trimming cut 4 bases from V and 4 bases from J; bases unmatched to any gene: 8. The CDR3 sequence is 15 residues long. Germline V gene lookup returns CDR1 PRHDT and CDR2 FYEKMQ (reference sequence). In DNA, the CDR3 is TGTGCCAGCAGCTCCCAGCGGGGGGCGGCTTACGAGCAGTACTTC. This encodes CASSSQRGAAYEQYF.

This clonotype was recorded many times. The V call is TRBV20-1, the J call TRBJ1-5; 8 nucleotides agree with TRBD1. Germline CDR1 is DFQATT and CDR2 is SNEGSKA (reference sequence). With 6 bases clipped from V and 5 bases from J, the junction kept 12 bases outside the gene matches. The CDR3 sequence is 15 residues long. The CDR3 loop reads CSAGQGTTFYQPQHF. DNA for the CDR3: TGCAGTGCAGGACAGGGTACGACTTTCTATCAGCCCCAGCATTTT.